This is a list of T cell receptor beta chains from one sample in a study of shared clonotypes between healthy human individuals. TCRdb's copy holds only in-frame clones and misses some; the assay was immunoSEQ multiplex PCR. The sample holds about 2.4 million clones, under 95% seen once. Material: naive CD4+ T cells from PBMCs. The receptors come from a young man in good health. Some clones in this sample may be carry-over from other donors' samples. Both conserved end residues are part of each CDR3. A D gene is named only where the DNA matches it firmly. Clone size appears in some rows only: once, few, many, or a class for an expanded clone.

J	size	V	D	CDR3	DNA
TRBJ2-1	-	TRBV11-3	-	CASASRDEDEQFF	TGTGCCAGCGCTAGCCGGGACGAAGATGAGCAGTTCTTC
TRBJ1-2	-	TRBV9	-	CASSVRTDPYGYTF	TGTGCCAGCAGCGTACGGACGGATCCCTATGGCTACACCTTC
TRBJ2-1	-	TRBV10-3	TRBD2	CAISPTSGVYNEQFF	TGTGCCATCAGTCCTACTAGCGGGGTATACAATGAGCAGTTCTTC
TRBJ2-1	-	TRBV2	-	CASSGGVDNEQFF	TGTGCCAGCAGTGGGGGGGTCGACAATGAGCAGTTCTTC
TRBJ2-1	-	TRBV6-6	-	CASSYVLEEQFF	TGTGCCAGCAGTTACGTCTTAGAAGAGCAGTTCTTC
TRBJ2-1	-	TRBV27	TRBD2	CASTSHGTSGSYEQFF	TGTGCCAGCACCAGCCACGGGACTAGCGGGAGTTATGAGCAGTTCTTC
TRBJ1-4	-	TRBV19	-	CASRYEGNEKLFF	TGTGCCAGTAGATACGAGGGTAATGAAAAACTGTTTTTT
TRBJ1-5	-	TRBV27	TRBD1	CASSLYRDRAIDSNQPQHF	TGTGCCAGCAGTTTATACCGGGACAGGGCGATAGATAGCAATCAGCCCCAGCATTTT
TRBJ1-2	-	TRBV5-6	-	CASSFFGGERGTF	TGTGCCAGCAGCTTTTTTGGAGGAGAAAGGGGCACCTTC
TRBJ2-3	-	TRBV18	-	CASSPRDTDTQYF	TGTGCCAGCTCACCACGTGACACAGATACGCAGTATTTT
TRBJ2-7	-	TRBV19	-	CASSVSYEQYF	TGTGCCAGTAGCGTATCCTACGAGCAGTACTTC
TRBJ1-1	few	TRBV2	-	CASQPLGRSENTEAFF	TGTGCCAGCCAACCTTTGGGCAGGTCGGAGAACACTGAAGCTTTCTTT
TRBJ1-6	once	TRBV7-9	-	CASSFPGSASPLHF	TGTGCCAGCAGCTTCCCAGGGTCTGCTTCACCCCTCCACTTT
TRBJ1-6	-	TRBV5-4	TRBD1	CASSTMTGGRDSPLHF	TGTGCCAGCAGCACAATGACAGGGGGCCGTGATTCACCCCTCCACTTT
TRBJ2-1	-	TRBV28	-	CASSFPWTWGSPTVSYNEQFF	TGTGCCAGCAGTTTCCCTTGGACGTGGGGGAGTCCTACAGTCTCCTACAATGAGCAGTTCTTC
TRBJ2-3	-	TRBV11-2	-	CASSFGGGGGTQYF	TGTGCCAGCAGCTTCGGTGGTGGGGGTGGTACGCAGTATTTT
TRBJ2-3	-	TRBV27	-	CASSLYDTQYF	TGTGCCAGCAGTTTATACGATACGCAGTATTTT
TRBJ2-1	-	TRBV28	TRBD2	CASRLAGIGDNEQFF	TGTGCCAGCCGGTTAGCGGGAATAGGGGACAATGAGCAGTTCTTC
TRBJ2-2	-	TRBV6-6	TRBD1	CATLRQGLGGELFF	TGTGCCACCCTACGACAGGGCCTCGGCGGGGAGCTGTTTTTT
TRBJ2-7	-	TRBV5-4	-	CASSRDQRGLLEQYF	TGTGCCAGCAGCCGGGATCAGAGGGGACTCCTCGAGCAGTACTTC
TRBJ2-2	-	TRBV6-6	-	CASSTVVNTGELFF	TGTGCCAGCAGCACGGTTGTGAACACCGGGGAGCTGTTTTTT
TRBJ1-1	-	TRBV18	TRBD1	CASSHSSGTGATEAFF	TGTGCCAGCTCACACTCCTCCGGGACAGGCGCCACTGAAGCTTTCTTT